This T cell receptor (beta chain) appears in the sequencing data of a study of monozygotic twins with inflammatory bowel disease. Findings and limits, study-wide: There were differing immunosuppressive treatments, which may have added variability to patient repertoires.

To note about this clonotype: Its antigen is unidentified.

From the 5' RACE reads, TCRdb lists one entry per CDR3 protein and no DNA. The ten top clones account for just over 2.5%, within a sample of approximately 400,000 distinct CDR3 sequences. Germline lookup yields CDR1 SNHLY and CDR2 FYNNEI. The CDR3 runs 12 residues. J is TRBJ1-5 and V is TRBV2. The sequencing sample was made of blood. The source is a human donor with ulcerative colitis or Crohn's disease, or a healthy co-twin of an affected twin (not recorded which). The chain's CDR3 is CASSETNYPQHF.